One T cell receptor (beta chain) is described in this entry. The antigen remains undetermined. This record comes from a study of T cell responses to AZD1222 COVID-19 vaccine. The wider study: Analysis merged second doses at about 4 or about 12 weeks. General study points: Of the AZD1222 recipients, only 5 to 7 were seropositive at baseline. Nearly half of unique spike-specific TCRs reportedly avoided B.1.351 and B.1.1.7 mutated regions. Females made up more of the donors, who were largely white British, and clonal diversity may have come out too low.

This table comes from immunoSEQ multiplex PCR, and its TCRdb copy is limited to in-frame clones, with some not included. The sample holds roughly 190,000 clones, over 85% seen once. Trimming pared 2 bases from V and 5 bases from J, leaving 9 bases between. CDR1 is SNHLY and CDR2 is FYNNEI in the germline V gene. The CDR3 covers 13 residues. The clonotype was recovered from an adult in good health. This sequence joins TRBV2 and TRBJ1-2; tentatively, D is TRBD1 (5 bases). The sequencing here drew on peripheral blood, taken on day 0 of AZD1222 vaccination. This CDR3 reads CASSEPGGYGYTF. CDR3 DNA sequence: TGTGCCAGCAGTGAACCGGGGGGATATGGCTACACCTTC. Drawing the rest from reference TRBV2 and TRBJ1-2, the complete variable domain is EPEVTQTPSHQVTQMGQEVILRCVPISNHLYFYWYRQILGQKVEFLVSFYNNEISEKSEIFDDQFSVERPDGSNFTLKIRSTKLEDSAMYFCASSEPGGYGYTFGSGTRLTVV.